Listed below are T cell receptor beta chains from one sample, sequenced in a study of identical twins. TCRdb itself ran the 5' RACE reads through MiXCR, one entry per CDR3 protein. The table lists under 450,000 distinct CDR3 sequences, less than 20% of them singletons. The sample consisted of naive T cells sorted from blood. These receptors came from a man aged 50-59 years in good health. CDR3s include the opening cysteine and the closing phenylalanine or tryptophan. A D gene is named only where the DNA matches it firmly. Size values are once, few and many counts, or a class for expanded clones, and some rows have none.

size	D	J	V	DNA	CDR3
many	-	TRBJ1-5	TRBV5-1	TGCGCCAGCAGCGAAACAGGGTCCCAGCCCCAGCATTTT	CASSETGSQPQHF
many	-	TRBJ2-3	TRBV7-6	TGTGCCAGCAGCTTAGCGACTAGTTCAGATACGCAGTATTTT	CASSLATSSDTQYF
many	-	TRBJ2-7	TRBV7-8	TGTGCCAGCAGCTTAAGTTCGATGTGGGAGCAGTACTTC	CASSLSSMWEQYF
-	-	TRBJ2-7	TRBV20-1	TGCAGTGCTAGACTCCTGGAGAGGGCTGGGTACTTC	CSARLLERAGYF
few	-	TRBJ2-2	TRBV10-3	TGTGCCATCAGTAGAAGCGAGTCGAACACCGGGGAGCTGTTTTTT	CAISRSESNTGELFF
-	TRBD1	TRBJ2-2	TRBV24-1	TGTGCCACCATGGAATCAGGGGGCACCGGGGAGCTGTTTTTT	CATMESGGTGELFF
many	TRBD2	TRBJ2-1	TRBV5-1	TGCGCCAGCAGCTTGGCGTCGGGAGGGCGGAATGAGCAGTTCTTC	CASSLASGGRNEQFF
many	-	TRBJ2-1	TRBV14	TGTGCCAGCAGCCTCATGGACAATGAGCAGTTCTTC	CASSLMDNEQFF
-	-	TRBJ2-7	TRBV29-1	TGCAGCGTCCAGGGTGGAAGAACCTACGAGCAGTACTTC	CSVQGGRTYEQYF
-	TRBD1	TRBJ1-5	TRBV20-1	TGCAGTTCAGTCGGACAGGGGGGAGAGCAGCCCCAGCATTTT	CSSVGQGGEQPQHF
few	-	TRBJ2-5	TRBV20-1	TGCAGTGTACACCGAGGGAAGACCCAGTACTTC	CSVHRGKTQYF
few	-	TRBJ2-7	TRBV15	TGTGCCACCAGCAGAGATCTGTCAGCACTCTCCTACGAGCAGTACTTC	CATSRDLSALSYEQYF
many	-	TRBJ2-1	TRBV20-1	TGCAGTGCTAGTAGGTCGTCTAGCTCGTTTGAGCAGTTCTTC	CSASRSSSSFEQFF
-	TRBD2	TRBJ2-7	TRBV9	TGTGCCAGCAGCGTCTCGGGACTAGCTATCGACGAGCAGTACTTC	CASSVSGLAIDEQYF
-	-	TRBJ1-1	TRBV5-4	TGTGCCAGCAGCTTTAAGCGAATGAACACTGAAGCTTTCTTT	CASSFKRMNTEAFF
many	-	TRBJ1-1	TRBV7-9	TGTGCCAGCAGCCCCACGGGTGGATGGGGTGAAGCTTTCTTT	CASSPTGGWGEAFF
few	-	TRBJ2-4	TRBV5-4	TGTGCCAGCAGCTTGAAGGGGGGGGCCAAAAACATTCAGTACTTC	CASSLKGGAKNIQYF
few	TRBD2	TRBJ2-3	TRBV29-1	TGCAGCGTCCTCCGACAACTAGCGCGCACAGATACGCAGTATTTT	CSVLRQLARTDTQYF
many	-	TRBJ2-3	TRBV7-2	TGTGCCAGCAGCTTAGGGGGGCCTGGCACAGATACGCAGTATTTT	CASSLGGPGTDTQYF
few	-	TRBJ2-7	TRBV19	TGTGCCACCAAGGACACCTTCGATGGGGAGCAGTACTTC	CATKDTFDGEQYF
-	-	TRBJ2-7	TRBV4-3	TGCGCCAGCAGCCAAGATGCGACGCCTAGGGGGGAGCAGTACTTC	CASSQDATPRGEQYF
-	-	TRBJ1-1	TRBV30	TGTGCCTGGAAGGAGAACACTGAAGCTTTCTTT	CAWKENTEAFF
-	TRBD2	TRBJ2-1	TRBV5-1	TGCGCCAGCAGCTGGGGACTAGCGGGAGCCTCCCCATACAATGAGCAGTTCTTC	CASSWGLAGASPYNEQFF
many	-	TRBJ2-5	TRBV10-3	TGTGCCATCAGAAACCGGGCCGAAGAGACCCAGTACTTC	CAIRNRAEETQYF
-	TRBD1	TRBJ2-7	TRBV28	TGTGCCAGCACCCCCGGGAGACAGGGGGACTACGAGCAGTACTTC	CASTPGRQGDYEQYF
many	TRBD1	TRBJ2-7	TRBV9	TGTGCCAGCAGCGTAGCGAAGGACAGGGGGCCCGAGCAGTACTTC	CASSVAKDRGPEQYF
many	TRBD2	TRBJ2-7	TRBV6-5	TGTGCCAGCAGTTCCCTAGCGGGAAGGTACGAGCAGTACTTC	CASSSLAGRYEQYF
-	-	TRBJ2-2	TRBV6-5	TGTGCCAGCAGTTTCCAAAACGCTGGTGGGGAGCTGTTTTTT	CASSFQNAGGELFF
few	-	TRBJ1-2	TRBV19	TGTGCCAGTAGCAAAATGACAGACTATGGCTACACCTTC	CASSKMTDYGYTF
-	-	TRBJ2-1	TRBV29-1	TGCAGCGTTGTTGGAGGGGCGGACAATGAGCAGTTCTTC	CSVVGGADNEQFF
-	-	TRBJ2-1	TRBV12-3/TRBV12-4	TGTGCCAGCAGTCCCGCAGAGAAGCAGGGCGCAGGAGAGCAGTTCTTC	CASSPAEKQGAGEQFF
-	-	TRBJ2-1	TRBV11-2	TGTGCCAGCAGCTTAGTCAGGAGAGCCTACAATGAGCAGTTCTTC	CASSLVRRAYNEQFF
many	-	TRBJ2-7	TRBV11-2	TGTGCCAGCAGCTTAGAGGGTGTTCACGAGCAGTACTTC	CASSLEGVHEQYF
-	-	TRBJ2-2	TRBV6-5	TGTGCCAGCAGTTACTCGAGCAGGCTGTTGGCCGGGGAGCTGTTTTTT	CASSYSSRLLAGELFF
many	-	TRBJ2-7	TRBV12-3/TRBV12-4	TGTGCCAGCAGTGAGCGGGTATCCTACGAGCAGTACTTC	CASSERVSYEQYF
many	-	TRBJ2-7	TRBV2	TGTGCCAGCAGTGAATGGGTCGGGGAGCAGTACTTC	CASSEWVGEQYF
many	-	TRBJ2-3	TRBV20-1	TGCAGTGCTAGGGACGGGGAAACCATAACAGATACGCAGTATTTT	CSARDGETITDTQYF
-	-	TRBJ2-7	TRBV27	TGTGCCAGCAGTCCAGTGGTTGCCTACGAGCAGTACTTC	CASSPVVAYEQYF
-	-	TRBJ2-1	TRBV12-3/TRBV12-4	TGTGCCAGCAGTCCTAACGCCGGGTATTTGCCGTTCTTC	CASSPNAGYLPFF
-	TRBD1	TRBJ2-6	TRBV6-2/TRBV6-3	TGTGCCAGCAGTTCCCAACTTTCACCGGGACAGGGGGCTGGGGCCAACGTCCTGACTTTC	CASSSQLSPGQGAGANVLTF
few	TRBD2	TRBJ2-1	TRBV4-1	TGCGCCAGCAGCCAGTCCGGGACTAGCGGCGATGAGCAGTTCTTC	CASSQSGTSGDEQFF
many	-	TRBJ2-2	TRBV4-1	TGCGCCAGCAGCCAAGAGACGCATCGTACAGGGTCGAACACCGGGGAGCTGTTTTTT	CASSQETHRTGSNTGELFF
-	TRBD1	TRBJ1-2	TRBV4-1	TGCGCCAGCAGCCAAGACGGGACAGGGTTCTATGGCTACACCTTC	CASSQDGTGFYGYTF
-	-	TRBJ2-5	TRBV15	TGTGCCACCAGCGGCCAAGGGTTTCAAGAGACCCAGTACTTC	CATSGQGFQETQYF